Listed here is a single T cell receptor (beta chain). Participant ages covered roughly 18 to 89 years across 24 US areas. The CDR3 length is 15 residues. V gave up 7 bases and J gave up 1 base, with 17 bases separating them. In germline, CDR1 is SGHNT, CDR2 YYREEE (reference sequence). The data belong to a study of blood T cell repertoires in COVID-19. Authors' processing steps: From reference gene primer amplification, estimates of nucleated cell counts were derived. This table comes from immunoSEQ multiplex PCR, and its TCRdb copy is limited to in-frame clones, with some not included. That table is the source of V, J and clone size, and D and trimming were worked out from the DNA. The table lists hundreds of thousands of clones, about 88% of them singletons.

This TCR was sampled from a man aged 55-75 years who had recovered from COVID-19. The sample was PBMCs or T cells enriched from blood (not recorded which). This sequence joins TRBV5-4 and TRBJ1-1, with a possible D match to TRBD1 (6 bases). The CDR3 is CASGMGAGENTEAFF. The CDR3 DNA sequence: TGTGCCAGCGGGATGGGGGCAGGGGAGAACACTGAAGCTTTCTTT.